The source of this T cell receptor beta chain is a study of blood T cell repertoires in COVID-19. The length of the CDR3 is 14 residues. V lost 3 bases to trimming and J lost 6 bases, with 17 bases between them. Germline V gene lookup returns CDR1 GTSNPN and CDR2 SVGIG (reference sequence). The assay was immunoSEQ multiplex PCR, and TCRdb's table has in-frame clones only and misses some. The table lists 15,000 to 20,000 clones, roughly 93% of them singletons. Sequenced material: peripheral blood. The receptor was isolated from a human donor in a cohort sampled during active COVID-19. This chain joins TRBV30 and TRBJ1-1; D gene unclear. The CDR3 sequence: CAWSASEGRSEAFF. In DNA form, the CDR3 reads TGTGCCTGGAGCGCCTCCGAGGGTCGTTCTGAAGCTTTCTTT.